A selection of T cell receptor beta chains follows, all from one sample in a study of T cell repertoires in cytomegalovirus infection. No antigen is known for these receptors. Each CDR3 protein gets one entry after TCRdb re-called the reads with MiXCR. The repertoire includes about 920,000 distinct CDR3 sequences, roughly 30% of them detected once, and more than 12% sits in the top ten. This material consisted of cultured CD8+ T cells from PBMCs, taken from culture after CMV antigen stimulation. Every receptor here comes from a human donor in good health (CMV status not recorded). Some clones in this sample may be carry-over from other donors' samples. Each CDR3 is given with its conserved first and last residue. Fields, in order: clone size, J gene, D gene, V gene, CDR3 DNA, CDR3 protein. A D gene is named only where the DNA matches it firmly. Clone size is shown for a subset of rows, as once, few, many or a class of expanded clone.

few | TRBJ1-1 | - | TRBV2 | TGTGCCAGTCCCCTTCCCACAATGAACACTGAAGCTTTCTTT | CASPLPTMNTEAFF
few | TRBJ1-2 | - | TRBV28 | TGTGCCAGCAGTTTCGGTCAGGGTGGCTACACCTTC | CASSFGQGGYTF
- | TRBJ2-1 | TRBD2 | TRBV7-2 | TGTGCCAGCAGCTTAGCGGGTTTTGGACTAGTGGGGGTCTTCTCCTACAATGAGCAGTTCTTC | CASSLAGFGLVGVFSYNEQFF
- | TRBJ1-1 | - | TRBV19 | TGTGCCAGCAGTATAGCCCCCGGGACTGAAGCTTTCTTT | CASSIAPGTEAFF
many | TRBJ2-1 | TRBD2 | TRBV7-9 | TGTGCCAGCAGTCGACTAGCGGGGGCCTCCTACAATGAGCAGTTCTTC | CASSRLAGASYNEQFF
- | TRBJ1-5 | - | TRBV7-1 | TGTGCCAGCAGCAACGCCCAATCGAGCAATCAGCCCCAGCATTTT | CASSNAQSSNQPQHF
- | TRBJ2-1 | TRBD1 | TRBV6-5 | TGTGCCAGCAGTTCCTGGACAGGGGTTCGGGGGCCTCTTTTACTTGAGCAGTTCTTC | CASSSWTGVRGPLLLEQFF
once | TRBJ1-2 | - | TRBV27 | TGTGCCAGCAGTCAACGACGTGAGGGGCATGGCTACACCTTC | CASSQRREGHGYTF
- | TRBJ2-7 | TRBD2 | TRBV6-1 | TGTGCCAGCAGTGAAATCGGGGGGGCCTTGGAGCAGTACTTC | CASSEIGGALEQYF
- | TRBJ1-3 | - | TRBV5-4 | TGTGCCAGCAGCGGTAGGGAGACCTCTGGAAACACCATATATTTT | CASSGRETSGNTIYF
few | TRBJ1-6 | TRBD1 | TRBV6-1 | TGTGCCAGCAGCGTACGGGACAGAGGAAATTCACCCCTCCACTTT | CASSVRDRGNSPLHF
many | TRBJ1-4 | - | TRBV7-9 | TGTGCCAGCAGCCCTGGGGTCACATCTGCAACTAATGAAAAACTGTTTTTT | CASSPGVTSATNEKLFF
- | TRBJ1-1 | - | TRBV6-6 | TGTGCCAGCAGTTACTTCCTACTATCGAACACTGAAGCTTTCTTT | CASSYFLLSNTEAFF
many | TRBJ2-3 | TRBD2 | TRBV7-6 | TGTGCCAGCAGCCCTTCAGCGGGGGCGGGCGCAGATACGCAGTATTTT | CASSPSAGAGADTQYF
- | TRBJ2-1 | - | TRBV27 | TGTGCCAGCAGTTTATCGGCAGAAGGTCCCTACAATGAGCAGTTCTTC | CASSLSAEGPYNEQFF
- | TRBJ2-1 | - | TRBV6-2/TRBV6-3 | TGTGCCAGCAGGGCCTTAAACAGTCTTTTTAACAATGAGCAGTTCTTC | CASRALNSLFNNEQFF
- | TRBJ1-4 | - | TRBV6-1 | TGTGCCAGCACTAAACTCGGACAGGAAAAACTGTTTTTT | CASTKLGQEKLFF
- | TRBJ2-1 | - | TRBV5-1 | TGCGCCAGCAGCTTTAGTGGTGGGACATCCTACAATGAGCAGTTCTTC | CASSFSGGTSYNEQFF
- | TRBJ1-4 | - | TRBV27 | TGTGCCAGCAGCCACAGGGCGGATGGTGAAAAACTGTTTTTT | CASSHRADGEKLFF
- | TRBJ2-3 | - | TRBV20-1 | TGCAGTGCTAGAGATAGCGATACTAGTACAGATACGCAGTATTTT | CSARDSDTSTDTQYF
- | TRBJ1-1 | - | TRBV10-3 | TGTGCCATCAGTAGGGGGGACAAGAACACTGAAGCTTTCTTT | CAISRGDKNTEAFF
- | TRBJ1-2 | - | TRBV6-5 | TGTGCCAGCAGTTACGCTGGGGCAGAGTATGGCTACACCTTC | CASSYAGAEYGYTF
- | TRBJ2-2 | - | TRBV5-5 | TGTGCCACGCTCGACTCCGGGGAGCTGTTTTTT | CATLDSGELFF
many | TRBJ2-6 | - | TRBV6-1 | TGTGCCAGCAGTGGTCCGGGCCCCCAGGGTGGGGCCAACGTCCTGACTTTC | CASSGPGPQGGANVLTF
- | TRBJ1-1 | TRBD1 | TRBV19 | TGTGCCAGTAGTCCACAAAGGACAGGGTATGGATCGGACACTGAAGCTTTCTTT | CASSPQRTGYGSDTEAFF
many | TRBJ1-3 | - | TRBV7-2 | TGTGCCAGCAGCTTGGACACCAGCTCTGGAAACACCATATATTTT | CASSLDTSSGNTIYF
- | TRBJ1-1 | - | TRBV7-9 | TGTGCCAGCCCCGGACCGAACACTGAAGCTTTCTTT | CASPGPNTEAFF
- | TRBJ2-3 | - | TRBV11-2 | TGTGCCAGCAGCTCAGGGCCCCGGTGGGGAGATACGCAGTATTTT | CASSSGPRWGDTQYF
- | TRBJ1-1 | - | TRBV12-3/TRBV12-4 | TGTGCCAGCAGTCCCCCCGGGGCGAGGAACACTGAAGCTTTCTTT | CASSPPGARNTEAFF
few | TRBJ2-3 | - | TRBV9 | TGTGCCAGCAGCGTAGTTAGCGCAGATACGCAGTATTTT | CASSVVSADTQYF
many | TRBJ1-2 | - | TRBV10-3 | TGTGCCATCAGTGAACTCAAAGGACTGACTTACTATGGCTACACCTTC | CAISELKGLTYYGYTF
- | TRBJ1-5 | - | TRBV7-2 | TGTGCCAGCAGCCGGACCCAGGGAGGCAAACAGCCCCAGCATTTT | CASSRTQGGKQPQHF
- | TRBJ2-3 | - | TRBV4-1 | TGCGCCAGCAGCCAAGCCCCTCTAGGGGGAAGCACAGATACGCAGTATTTT | CASSQAPLGGSTDTQYF